The 9 T cell receptor beta chains in this list originate from one sample, sequenced in a study of beta chain features in type 1 diabetes (dated by TCRdb to about 2018). Library construction relied on the immunoSEQ multiplex PCR assay. The High Capacity cDNA Reverse Transcription Kit was used to reverse transcribe all of the isolated RNA, meaning that expressed TCRB transcripts were what got sequenced. TCRdb limited this immuneACCESS table to in-frame rearrangements with V and J called. A share of clones is missing; checked studies link under half to unresolved V genes, and the rest is unexplained. Present in this sample are under 900,000 clones, roughly 15% of which were seen just once. The biggest ten clones account for about 0.025% of the sample. The specimen sequenced was naive CD4+ T cells from blood. Read against the paper, the sample's cell subset or site label means: true naive CD4+ T cells. Receptors were obtained from a woman aged 18-35 years in good health.

This clone was seen only a few times. V usage is TRBV7-9 and J usage is TRBJ2-3; no clear D. CDR1 and CDR2 from the germline V gene are SEHNR and FQNEAQ (reference sequence). V lost 1 base and J 2 bases, leaving 7 bases between the germline ends. The CDR3 consists of 14 residues. In DNA form, the CDR3 reads TGTGCCAGCAGCTTAGGGGGATACACAGATACGCAGTATTTT. The encoded protein is CASSLGGYTDTQYF.

This clone was detected only a few times. The chain links TRBV5-1 to TRBJ1-2; 8 positions agree with TRBD1. J lost 4 bases, V lost 1 base, and 3 bases had no gene match. Germline CDR1 reads SGHRS; CDR2 reads YFSETQ. The CDR3 covers 14 residues. The CDR3 here is CASSLRDRGYGYTF. CDR3 nucleotides: TGCGCCAGCAGCTTGCGAGACAGGGGCTATGGCTACACCTTC.

This clone was counted only a few times. J is TRBJ2-1 and V is TRBV11-1, with 10 bases matching TRBD1. V dropped 2 bases and J dropped 9; count of bases not matched to a gene: 7. The CDR3 consists of 15 residues. Per germline, CDR1 SGHAT and CDR2 FQDESV (reference sequence). Here the CDR3 DNA reads TGTGCCAGCAGCTTACGACAGGGGGCGAAGAGTGAGCAGTTCTTC. Translation gives CASSLRQGAKSEQFF.

This clone was detected only a few times. V usage is TRBV2 and J usage is TRBJ1-5, with D hard to call. The V gene's germline CDR1 is SNHLY and CDR2 FYNNEI. The CDR3 spans 14 residues. V gave up 7 bases and J gave up 4 bases, with 14 bases separating them. The CDR3 here is CASTWSRLNQPQHF. CDR3 nucleotide sequence: TGTGCCAGCACCTGGAGCAGACTAAATCAGCCCCAGCATTTT. Full variable domain (remainder filled in from reference TRBV2 and TRBJ1-5): EPEVTQTPSHQVTQMGQEVILRCVPISNHLYFYWYRQILGQKVEFLVSFYNNEISEKSEIFDDQFSVERPDGSNFTLKIRSTKLEDSAMYFCASTWSRLNQPQHFGDGTRLSIL.

With regard to this clone: The sample has other DNA sequences that encode this CDR3 too. V and J are TRBV18 and TRBJ2-1; 12 nucleotides align to TRBD2. The CDR3 contains 15 residues. Losses at the gene ends were 3 bases for V and 6 bases for J; bases not matched to a gene: 3. The germline V gene encodes CDR1 KGHSH and CDR2 LQKENI. CDR3 nucleotides: TGTGCCAGCTCACCGCTAGCGGGAGGGAGCAATGAGCAGTTCTTC. Translated, it gives CASSPLAGGSNEQFF.

V and J are TRBV11-3 and TRBJ2-5; possibly TRBD2 for D (5 bases). This CDR3 is built from 13 residues. Trimming took off 1 base at V and 5 bases at J, with 8 bases between the two ends. CDR1 SGHNT and CDR2 YENEEA come from the germline V gene. CDR3 loop: CASSLVSGETQYF. The CDR3, as DNA: TGTGCCAGCAGCTTAGTTTCGGGGGAGACCCAGTACTTC.

This clone turned up a few times. Other nucleotide sequences in the sample specify the same CDR3. The J gene is TRBJ2-1, the V gene TRBV5-1; D tentatively fits TRBD1 or TRBD2 (6 bases each). Trimming cost V 5 bases and J 0 bases, with 12 bases left between them. Looked up from germline, CDR1 is SGHRS and CDR2 is YFSETQ. The CDR3 loop spans 15 amino acids. The CDR3: CASSLGGRSYNEQFF. The CDR3 DNA follows: TGCGCCAGCAGTCTGGGGGGCCGCTCCTACAATGAGCAGTTCTTC.

This clone was observed a handful of times. V usage is TRBV18 and J usage is TRBJ2-7; D might be TRBD1 (6 bases). The CDR3 is 15 residues long. In germline, CDR1 is KGHSH, CDR2 LQKENI. V was shortened by 5 bases and J by 3 bases, with 17 bases between the two germline ends. The CDR3 sequence is CASSSIQGTIYEQYF. DNA for the CDR3: TGTGCCAGCTCATCCATACAGGGCACTATCTACGAGCAGTACTTC. Together with reference TRBV18 and TRBJ2-7, the CDR3 gives the full variable domain: NAGVMQNPRHLVRRRGQEARLRCSPMKGHSHVYWYRQLPEEGLKFMVYLQKENIIDESGMPKERFSAEFPKEGPSILRIQQVVRGDSAAYFCASSSIQGTIYEQYFGPGTRLTVT.

The chain employs TRBV9 and TRBJ2-5, with D perhaps matching TRBD2 (5 bases). CDR3 length: 15 residues. Germline CDR1 SGDLS, CDR2 YYNGEE. Trimming removed 4 bases from V and 3 bases from J, with 16 bases in between. CDR3 protein: CASSLAGYPEETQYF. CDR3 DNA sequence: TGTGCCAGCAGCCTTGCGGGCTATCCGGAAGAGACCCAGTACTTC.